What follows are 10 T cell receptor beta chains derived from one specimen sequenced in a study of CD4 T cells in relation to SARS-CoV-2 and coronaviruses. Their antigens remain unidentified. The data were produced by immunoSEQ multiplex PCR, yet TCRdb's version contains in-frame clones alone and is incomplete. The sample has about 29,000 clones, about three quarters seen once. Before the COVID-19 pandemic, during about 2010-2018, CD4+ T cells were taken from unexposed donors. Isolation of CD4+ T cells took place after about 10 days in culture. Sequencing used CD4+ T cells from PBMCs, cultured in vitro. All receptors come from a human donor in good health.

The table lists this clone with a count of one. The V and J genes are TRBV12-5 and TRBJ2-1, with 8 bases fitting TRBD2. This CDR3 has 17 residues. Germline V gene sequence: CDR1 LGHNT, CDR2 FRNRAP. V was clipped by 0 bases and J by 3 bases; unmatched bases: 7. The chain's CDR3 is CASGLVMRSGSYNEQFF. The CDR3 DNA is TGTGCTAGTGGTTTGGTAATGAGGAGCGGGAGCTACAATGAGCAGTTCTTC.

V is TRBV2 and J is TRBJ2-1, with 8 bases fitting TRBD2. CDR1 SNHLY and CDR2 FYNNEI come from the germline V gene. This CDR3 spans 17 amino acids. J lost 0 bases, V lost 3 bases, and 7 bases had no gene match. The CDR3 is CASSDPGGGNSYNEQFF. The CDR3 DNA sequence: TGTGCCAGCAGTGACCCCGGGGGGGGGAACTCCTACAATGAGCAGTTCTTC.

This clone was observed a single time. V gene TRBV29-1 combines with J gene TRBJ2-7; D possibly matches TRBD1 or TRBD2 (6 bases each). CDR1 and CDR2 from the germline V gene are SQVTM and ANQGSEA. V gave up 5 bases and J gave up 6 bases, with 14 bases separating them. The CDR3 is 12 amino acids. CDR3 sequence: CSVRAGGREQYF. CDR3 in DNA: TGCAGCGTTCGGGCCGGGGGCCGCGAGCAGTACTTC.

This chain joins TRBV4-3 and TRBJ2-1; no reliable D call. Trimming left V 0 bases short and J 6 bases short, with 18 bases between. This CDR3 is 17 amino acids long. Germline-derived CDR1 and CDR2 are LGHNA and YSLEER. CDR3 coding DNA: TGCGCCAGCAGCCAAGATTCGGGCCAGCTCAACATCAATGAGCAGTTCTTC. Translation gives CASSQDSGQLNINEQFF.

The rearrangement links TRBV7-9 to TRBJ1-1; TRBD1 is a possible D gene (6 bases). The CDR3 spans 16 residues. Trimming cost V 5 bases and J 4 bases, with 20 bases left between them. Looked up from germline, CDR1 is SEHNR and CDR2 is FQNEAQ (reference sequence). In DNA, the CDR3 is TGTGCCAGCAGCCCACCGTGGGACAATCGAGGCACTGAAGCTTTCTTT. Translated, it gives CASSPPWDNRGTEAFF. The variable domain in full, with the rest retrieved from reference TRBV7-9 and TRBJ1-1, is DTGVSQNPRHKITKRGQNVTFRCDPISEHNRLYWYRQTLGQGPEFLTYFQNEAQLEKSRLLSDRFSAERPKGSFSTLEIQRTEQGDSAMYLCASSPPWDNRGTEAFFGQGTRLTVV.

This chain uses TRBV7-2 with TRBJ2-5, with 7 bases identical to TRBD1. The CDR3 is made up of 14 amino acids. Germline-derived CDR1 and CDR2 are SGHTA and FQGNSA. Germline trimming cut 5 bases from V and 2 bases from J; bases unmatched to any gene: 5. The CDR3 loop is CASSQGTAQETQYF. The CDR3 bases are TGTGCCAGCAGCCAAGGGACAGCACAAGAGACCCAGTACTTC.

The CDR3 DNA reads TGTGCCAGCAGCACAAGGGGAAGGCCTAATGAAAAACTGTTTTTT. This codes for CASSTRGRPNEKLFF. The rearrangement links TRBV11-2 to TRBJ1-4; weak D call: TRBD1 (5 bases). V shed 5 bases and J shed 3 bases, with 13 bases lying between them. CDR3 length equals 15 residues. The germline CDR1 and CDR2 sequences are SGHAT and FQNNGV. Full variable domain (rest looked up from reference TRBV11-2 and TRBJ1-4): EAGVAQSPRYKIIEKRQSVAFWCNPISGHATLYWYQQILGQGPKLLIQFQNNGVVDDSQLPKDRFSAERLKGVDSTLKIQPAKLEDSAVYLCASSTRGRPNEKLFFGSGTQLSVL.

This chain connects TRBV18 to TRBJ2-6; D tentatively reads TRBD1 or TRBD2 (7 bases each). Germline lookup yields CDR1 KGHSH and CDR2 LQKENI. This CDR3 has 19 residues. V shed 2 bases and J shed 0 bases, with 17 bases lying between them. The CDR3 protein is CASSPRARGGFSGANVLTF. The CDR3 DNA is TGTGCCAGCTCACCAAGAGCCAGGGGGGGTTTCTCTGGGGCCAACGTCCTGACTTTC.

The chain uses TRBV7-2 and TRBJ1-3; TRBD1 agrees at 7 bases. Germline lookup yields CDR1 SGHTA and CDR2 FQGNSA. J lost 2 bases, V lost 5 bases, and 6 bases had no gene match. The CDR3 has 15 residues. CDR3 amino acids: CASSLDRVPGNTIYF. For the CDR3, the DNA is TGTGCCAGCAGCCTCGACAGGGTCCCTGGAAACACCATATATTTT.

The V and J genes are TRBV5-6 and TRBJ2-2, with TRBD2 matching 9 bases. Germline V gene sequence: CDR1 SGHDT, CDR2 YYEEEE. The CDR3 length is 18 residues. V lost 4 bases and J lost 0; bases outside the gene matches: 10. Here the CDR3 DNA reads TGTGCCAGCAGCCAACTAGCGGGCTTTATTGCGAACACCGGGGAGCTGTTTTTT. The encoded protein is CASSQLAGFIANTGELFF.